Each of the 9 T cell receptor beta chains below was sequenced from the same sample in a study of CD8 T cells in Susac syndrome. With random hexamers, 0.5 to 1 ug RNA was reverse transcribed. Each CDR3 protein is one row after TCRdb ran MiXCR on the immunoSEQ multiplex PCR reads. Here the sample spans some 200,000 distinct CDR3 sequences, 95% being singletons. The sequenced material came from CD4+ T cells from PBMCs. These receptors came from a human donor with multiple sclerosis.

The genes are TRBV11-1 and TRBJ2-3; possibly TRBD1 for D (6 bases). With 6 bases removed from V and 2 bases from J, the gap between germline ends came to 18 bases. From germline, CDR1 is SGHAT and CDR2 FQDESV (reference sequence). The CDR3 spans 16 residues. Here the CDR3 reads CASRKRPGTPTDTQYF. The CDR3 DNA follows: TGTGCCAGCAGAAAAAGACCCGGGACACCCACAGATACGCAGTATTTT.

The chain couples TRBV9 to TRBJ1-1; D may be TRBD1 (5 bases). Germline-derived CDR1 and CDR2 are SGDLS and YYNGEE. Between the trimmed V and J ends, which lost 3 bases and 1 base, there was a span of 10 bases. CDR3 length equals 14 residues. Here the CDR3 reads CASSGLTGNTEAFF. CDR3 nucleotides: TGTGCCAGCAGCGGACTTACAGGGAACACTGAAGCTTTCTTT.

V gene TRBV12-3 or TRBV12-4 combines with J gene TRBJ1-1; perhaps TRBD1 as D (6 bases). The CDR3 is 17 amino acids. The V and J ends lost 4 bases and 0 bases respectively, with 18 bases between them. CDR3 in amino acids: CASSYPRGLRMNTEAFF. In nucleotides, the CDR3 is TGTGCCAGCAGTTACCCCAGGGGCCTGAGGATGAACACTGAAGCTTTCTTT.

The CDR3 protein is CASSLFYMYEQFF. The CDR3, as DNA: TGTGCCAGCAGTTTATTTTACATGTATGAGCAGTTCTTC. V is TRBV27 and J is TRBJ2-1; D remains ambiguous. Germline V gene data show CDR1 as MNHEY and CDR2 as SMNVEV (reference sequence). The ends were cut back, 1 base at V and 8 bases at J, with 9 bases in the middle. The CDR3 length is 13 residues.

The genes are TRBV6-5 and TRBJ1-2; a possible D gene is TRBD1 (6 bases). CDR1 MNHEY and CDR2 SVGAGI come from the germline V gene. This CDR3 spans 11 amino acids. The V end lost 4 bases, the J end lost 13 bases, and 13 bases lay between the germline ends. In DNA, the CDR3 is TGTGCCAGCAGTTTGTCGGGGGCGGTCACCTTC. It yields the protein CASSLSGAVTF.

This chain links TRBV5-1 with TRBJ2-3; the D is unclear. The CDR3 has 12 amino acids. V dropped 1 base and J dropped 3 bases, with 3 bases sitting between them. Germline V lookup: CDR1 SGHRS, CDR2 YFSETQ. CDR3 bases: TGCGCCAGCAGCTTGAAGACAGATACGCAGTATTTT. This translates into CASSLKTDTQYF. The full variable domain, in which reference TRBV5-1 and TRBJ2-3 provide the parts outside the CDR3, is KAGVTQTPRYLIKTRGQQVTLSCSPISGHRSVSWYQQTPGQGLQFLFEYFSETQRNKGNFPGRFSGRQFSNSRSEMNVSTLELGDSALYLCASSLKTDTQYFGPGTRLTVL.

V usage is TRBV6-5 and J usage is TRBJ2-7; tentatively, D is TRBD1 (5 bases). The germline V gene has CDR1 MNHEY and CDR2 SVGAGI. Trimming stripped 2 bases from V and 2 bases from J, with 10 bases between. The CDR3 extends over 14 amino acids. The CDR3 nucleotides are TGTGCCAGCAGTTACAGGCCAGGGCCCTACGAGCAGTACTTC. It specifies CASSYRPGPYEQYF.

This clonotype turned up a few times. The chain links TRBV7-2 to TRBJ2-7; no definite D call. Looked up from germline, CDR1 is SGHTA and CDR2 is FQGNSA. The CDR3 has 11 residues. Trimming shortened V by 5 bases and J by 3 bases, and 5 bases separated the two germline ends. CDR3 DNA: TGTGCCAGCAGCCGTATCTACGAGCAGTACTTC. The encoded protein is CASSRIYEQYF.

The gene calls are TRBV30 and TRBJ1-2; D remains ambiguous. The CDR3 runs to 11 residues. V shed 0 bases and J shed 6 bases, with 5 bases lying between them. Germline assignment: CDR1 GTSNPN and CDR2 SVGIG (reference sequence). The CDR3 DNA sequence: TGTGCCTGGAGTGTAGTCGATGGCTACACCTTC. Encoded protein: CAWSVVDGYTF.